This T cell receptor (beta chain) comes out of a study of blood T cell repertoires in COVID-19. Across the study: The United States, Italy and Spain supplied acute and convalescent COVID-19 samples.

The CDR3 consists of 17 residues. Germline lookup yields CDR1 LNHDA and CDR2 SQIVND (reference sequence). J was trimmed by 7 bases and V by 0 bases; bases with no gene match: 7. Produced via immunoSEQ multiplex PCR; TCRdb's table is partial and in-frame only. The data show around 250,000 clones, about 91% seen once. Cohort assignment relied on participant-reported clinical history. A few counts support this clone. The receptor was derived from a human donor in a cohort exposed to, infected with or recovered from COVID-19 (not recorded which). The donor label of this sample is uncertain. The chain recombines TRBV19 with TRBJ1-6; 9 positions match TRBD1. Material for sequencing was PBMCs or T cells enriched from blood (not recorded which). The CDR3 reads CASSIDPGDRENSPLHF. The CDR3 DNA sequence: TGTGCCAGTAGTATAGATCCTGGGGACAGGGAAAATTCACCCCTCCACTTT.